These T cell receptor beta chains were read from a single sample in a study of Ad26.COV2.S vaccination and SARS-CoV-2 variants. TCRdb's table, derived via immunoSEQ multiplex PCR, lists solely in-frame clones and lacks some. The table includes over 300,000 clones, 80% to 90% detected once. Material: peripheral blood, obtained in a trial of Ad26.COV2.S vaccine versus placebo. Receptor source: a person aged 18 to 59 who received the Ad26.COV2.S COVID-19 vaccine or a placebo. Each CDR3 is given with its conserved first and last residue. The D gene is left open where the match is weak. Clone sizes are given selectively: once, few, many, or a class where the clone is expanded.

DNA | CDR3 | V | D | J | size
TGTGCCAGCAGCAAAGAAAAGCGTTCTAGCACAGATACGCAGTATTTT | CASSKEKRSSTDTQYF | TRBV21-1 | NA | TRBJ2-3 | NA
TGTGCCTGGAGCACTACCTACAATGAGCAGTTCTTC | CAWSTTYNEQFF | TRBV30 | NA | TRBJ2-1 | NA
TGTGCCAGCAGTCCAGGGGGGGCCCGTTCGACAGATACGCAGTATTTT | CASSPGGARSTDTQYF | TRBV5-4 | NA | TRBJ2-3 | NA
TGTGCCAGCAGGAATCCCACGGTGGATGGGATTTGGAACACTGAAGCTTTCTTT | CASRNPTVDGIWNTEAFF | TRBV21-1 | NA | TRBJ1-1 | NA
TGTGCCAGCAGTGATTACAGTTATTATAGCTCCTACAATGAGCAGTTCTTC | CASSDYSYYSSYNEQFF | TRBV6-1 | NA | TRBJ2-1 | NA
TGTGCCAGCAGTCCGTGGGACTCGTCTAATGAGGAGCAGTTCTTC | CASSPWDSSNEEQFF | TRBV28 | NA | TRBJ2-1 | NA
TGTGCCAGCAGCTTAAGCGCAGATAGCAATCAGCCCCAGCATTTT | CASSLSADSNQPQHF | TRBV7-2 | NA | TRBJ1-5 | NA
TGTGCCAGCAGATCCGGGACTAGCTACTACAATGAGCAGTTCTTC | CASRSGTSYYNEQFF | TRBV13 | TRBD2 | TRBJ2-1 | NA
TGTGCCAGCAGCCTTCAGGTCCCGGGAACTGAAGCTTTCTTT | CASSLQVPGTEAFF | TRBV3-1/TRBV3-2 | NA | TRBJ1-1 | NA
TGTGCCAGCAGCCTATCACGGACAGGGAAGGGCTACACCTTC | CASSLSRTGKGYTF | TRBV9 | TRBD1 | TRBJ1-2 | NA
TGTGCCAGCAGGCTGGGGGGGCGAGGATACGAGCAGTACTTC | CASRLGGRGYEQYF | TRBV2 | NA | TRBJ2-7 | few
TGTGCCAGCAGCCGCATGATCCAAGAGACCCAGTACTTC | CASSRMIQETQYF | TRBV7-3 | NA | TRBJ2-5 | NA
TGTGCCAGCAGAGGCGAGGGCACAGATACGCAGTATTTT | CASRGEGTDTQYF | TRBV7-9 | NA | TRBJ2-3 | few
TGTGCCAGCTCGTCCCAGGGATCCATTGAAGCTTTCTTT | CASSSQGSIEAFF | TRBV18 | NA | TRBJ1-1 | NA
TGTGCCAGCAGCCGCTGGGGGGACACAGATACGCAGTATTTT | CASSRWGDTDTQYF | TRBV9 | NA | TRBJ2-3 | NA
TGCGCCAGCAGCTTGGGACAGGAGGCTAATGGCTACACCTTC | CASSLGQEANGYTF | TRBV5-1 | NA | TRBJ1-2 | NA
TGTGCCAGCAGCTTAGGGCCTGGAAACACCATATATTTT | CASSLGPGNTIYF | TRBV7-3 | NA | TRBJ1-3 | once
TGTGCCTGGAGTGTATTCCCCTCCGCCTACGAGCAGTACTTC | CAWSVFPSAYEQYF | TRBV30 | NA | TRBJ2-7 | NA
TGTGCCAGCAGTCGTAAGGGTAACACTGACGCTTTCTTT | CASSRKGNTDAFF | TRBV12-3/TRBV12-4 | NA | TRBJ1-1 | NA
TGTGCCAGCAGCCCCCAGGGTACCGATGGCTACACCTTC | CASSPQGTDGYTF | TRBV12-3/TRBV12-4 | NA | TRBJ1-2 | once
TGCGCCAGCAGCCCGTACCGGGACGCACTAAATACGCAGTATTTT | CASSPYRDALNTQYF | TRBV4-1 | NA | TRBJ2-3 | NA
TGTGCCAGCAGCGTCCGACAGGGCTTAGCGGGAGGGCCGAGGTACGAGCAGTACTTC | CASSVRQGLAGGPRYEQYF | TRBV11-3 | TRBD2 | TRBJ2-7 | NA
TGCGCCAGCAGCTTTGGGCAAGTAGAGACCCAGTACTTC | CASSFGQVETQYF | TRBV5-1 | NA | TRBJ2-5 | NA
TGTGCCAGCAGTTTATCCCGGGGGACCTCCCAAGAGACCCAGTACTTC | CASSLSRGTSQETQYF | TRBV27 | NA | TRBJ2-5 | NA
TGTGCCACCTCTCCGGGGGCCTATTCACCCCTCCACTTT | CATSPGAYSPLHF | TRBV6-6 | NA | TRBJ1-6 | NA
TGTGCCAGCAGCCAGCCCGGAGATACGCAGTATTTT | CASSQPGDTQYF | TRBV7-3 | NA | TRBJ2-3 | NA
TGTGCCAGCAGCCCCCCCGGGACTACCTACAATGAGCAGTTCTTC | CASSPPGTTYNEQFF | TRBV3-1/TRBV3-2 | TRBD2 | TRBJ2-1 | NA
TGCGCCAGCAGCCAAGAGGGGACGGTGAACACTGAAGCTTTCTTT | CASSQEGTVNTEAFF | TRBV4-3 | NA | TRBJ1-1 | NA
TGTGCCAGCAGATTATCTGTCACTAATGAAAAACTGTTTTTT | CASRLSVTNEKLFF | TRBV6-5 | NA | TRBJ1-4 | once
TGCGCCAGCAGCTCGGGGGCTGGAGACAATGAGCAGTTCTTC | CASSSGAGDNEQFF | TRBV5-1 | NA | TRBJ2-1 | once
TGTGCCAGCAGCTGGACTAGCGGACCCTACGAGCAGTACTTC | CASSWTSGPYEQYF | TRBV7-2 | TRBD2 | TRBJ2-7 | few
TGTGCCAGCTCACCCACAGGGGGCGGCAATTCACCCCTCCACTTT | CASSPTGGGNSPLHF | TRBV18 | TRBD1 | TRBJ1-6 | NA
TGTGCCAGCACCCTGCGGGACGGGGACTACGAGCAGTACTTC | CASTLRDGDYEQYF | TRBV21-1 | NA | TRBJ2-7 | NA
TGCAGTGCTAGTCCTGACAGGGGGCCCCACGGGGAGCTGTTTTTT | CSASPDRGPHGELFF | TRBV20-1 | TRBD1 | TRBJ2-2 | NA
TGTGCCAGCAGTTACTATGGGAGAAGCCGGGCCCGAGAGACCCAGTACTTC | CASSYYGRSRARETQYF | TRBV6-2/TRBV6-3 | NA | TRBJ2-5 | NA